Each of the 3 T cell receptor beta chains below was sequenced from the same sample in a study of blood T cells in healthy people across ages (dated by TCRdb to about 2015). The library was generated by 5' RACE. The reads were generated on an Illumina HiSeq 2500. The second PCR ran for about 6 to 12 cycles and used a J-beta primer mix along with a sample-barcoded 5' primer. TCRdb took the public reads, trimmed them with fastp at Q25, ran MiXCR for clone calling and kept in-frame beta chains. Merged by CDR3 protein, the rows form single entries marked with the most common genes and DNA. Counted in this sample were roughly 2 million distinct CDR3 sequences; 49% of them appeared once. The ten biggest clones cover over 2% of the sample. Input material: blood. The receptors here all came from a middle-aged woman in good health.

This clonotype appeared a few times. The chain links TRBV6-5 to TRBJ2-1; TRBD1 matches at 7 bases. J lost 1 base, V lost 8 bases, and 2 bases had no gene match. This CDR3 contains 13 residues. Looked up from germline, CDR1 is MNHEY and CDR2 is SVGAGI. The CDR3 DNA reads TGTGCCAGCGGGACAGCTTCCTACAATGAGCAGTTCTTC. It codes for CASGTASYNEQFF.

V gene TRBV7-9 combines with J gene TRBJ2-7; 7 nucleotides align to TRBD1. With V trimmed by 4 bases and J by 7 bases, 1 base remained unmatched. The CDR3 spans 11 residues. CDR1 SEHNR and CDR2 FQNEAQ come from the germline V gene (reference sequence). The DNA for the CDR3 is TGTGCCAGCAGCTCGGACAGGGAGCAGTACTTC. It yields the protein CASSSDREQYF.

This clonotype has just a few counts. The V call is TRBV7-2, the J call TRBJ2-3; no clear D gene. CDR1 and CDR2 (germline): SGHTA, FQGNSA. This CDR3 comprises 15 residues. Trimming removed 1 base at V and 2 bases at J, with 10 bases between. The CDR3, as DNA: TGTGCCAGCAGCTTAGTATTATCCACCACAGATACGCAGTATTTT. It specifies CASSLVLSTTDTQYF. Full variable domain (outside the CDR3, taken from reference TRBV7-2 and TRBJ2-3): GAGVSQSPSNKVTEKGKDVELRCDPISGHTALYWYRQSLGQGLEFLIYFQGNSAPDKSGLPSDRFSAERTGGSVSTLTIQRTQQEDSAVYLCASSLVLSTTDTQYFGPGTRLTVL.